This TCR beta chain emerged from a study of kidney transplant recipient with SARS-CoV-2 infection listed by TCRdb under 2021. Concerning this clonotype itself: No antigen is known for it. A far larger clone lies a single base away; this is likely a read error.

For sequencing, an Illumina MiSeq was employed. The peripheral T cell repertoire was profiled for human TCRbeta genes. In the paper's pipeline: Beta-binomial modelling was applied to test for differential clonotype abundance so that variability over time was accounted for. Expanded clonotypes were checked against the ImmuneCODE reference database of SARS-CoV-2-associated TCRs and mapped to regions of the viral genome. Additional analyses of the repertoire looked at TRBV gene usage, CDR3 length, CDR3 amino acid overlap between time points, clonotype abundance distributions and Jaccard similarity. The raw public reads went through TCRdb reprocessing: fastp at Q25, MiXCR clone calling, in-frame beta chains kept. Identical CDR3 protein sequences are pooled into one entry, listed with their most common genes and DNA. The V and J calls were not made by the authors but by TCRdb's processing. The sample table holds some 220,000 distinct CDR3 sequences, of which 29% were seen once. The ten largest clones capture roughly 7% of the sample.

This specimen's time point label, per the study, means: pre-pandemic baseline sample and day 111 after first positive SARS-CoV-2 test. Counted from cysteine to phenylalanine, this CDR3 has 16 amino acids. This entry keeps only the CDR3 DNA: 48 bases, framed from base 1. This clonotype originated in a male patient aged 30 to 40 who had COVID-19 and was a kidney transplant recipient. A transplant means some T cells may be of graft donor rather than patient origin. The source was a blood sample, collected at baseline and on day 111 from a kidney transplant recipient. The sequence joins TRBV12-3 or TRBV12-4 to TRBJ2-4; the D gene remains uncertain. The last part of the DNA fits TRBJ2-7 better; the J call may be wrong. CDR3 loop: CASSLFVEPTPYEQYF. The sequence in DNA is TGTGCCAGCAGTTTATTCGTTGAACCAACACCCTACGAGCAGTACTTC.